The T cell receptor beta chain described here comes from a study of blood T cell repertoires in COVID-19. The repertoire was sequenced with immunoSEQ multiplex PCR; TCRdb's copy has only in-frame clones and lacks some. The sample carries 95,000 to 120,000 clones, just under 90% recorded once. V trimming: 5 bases; J trimming: 0 bases; junction bases outside the gene matches: 3. The CDR3 totals 14 residues. Germline V gene sequence: CDR1 GTSNPN, CDR2 SVGIG (reference sequence). This chain connects TRBV30 to TRBJ1-5; 8 nucleotides agree with TRBD1. The TCR originated in a woman in her forties or fifties with acute or convalescent COVID-19. Sequencing used peripheral blood. This chain's CDR3 is CAWQGAGSNQPQHF. As DNA, the CDR3 is TGTGCCTGGCAGGGGGCGGGTAGCAATCAGCCCCAGCATTTT.